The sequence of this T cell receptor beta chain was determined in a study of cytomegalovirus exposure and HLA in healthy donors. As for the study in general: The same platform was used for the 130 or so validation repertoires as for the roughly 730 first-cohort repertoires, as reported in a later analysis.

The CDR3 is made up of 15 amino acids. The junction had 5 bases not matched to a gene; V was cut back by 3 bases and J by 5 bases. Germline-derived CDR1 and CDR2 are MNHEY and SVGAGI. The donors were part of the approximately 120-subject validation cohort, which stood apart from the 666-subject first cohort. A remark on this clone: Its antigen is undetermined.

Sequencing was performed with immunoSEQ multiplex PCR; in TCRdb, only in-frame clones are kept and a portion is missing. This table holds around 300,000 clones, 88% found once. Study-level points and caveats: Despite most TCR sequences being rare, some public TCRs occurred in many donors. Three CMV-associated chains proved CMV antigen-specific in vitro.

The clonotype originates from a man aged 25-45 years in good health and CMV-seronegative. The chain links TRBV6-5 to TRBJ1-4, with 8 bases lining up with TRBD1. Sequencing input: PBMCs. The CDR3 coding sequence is TGTGCCAGCAGTTATTTGCGGACAGGGAATGAAAAACTGTTTTTT. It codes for CASSYLRTGNEKLFF.